These 20 T cell receptor beta chains were sequenced from one sample in a study of Graves' ophthalmopathy and Graves' hyperthyroidism. The authors amplified TCR beta CDR3 regions from RNA transcripts. The first-round RT-PCR employed HTBI primers together with the Qiagen OneStep RT-PCR kit. A multiplex PCR was then performed as the second round. Using its own MiXCR run on the multiplex PCR reads, TCRdb lists one record per CDR3 protein. This table holds over 450,000 distinct CDR3 sequences, 14% found once. The material sequenced was blood. The origin of the receptors is a woman in her 30s with Graves' ophthalmopathy.

There are many counts of this clonotype. The CDR3: CASSLDRDRVTYEQYF. CDR3 nucleotides: TGTGCCAGCAGCCTCGACCGGGACAGGGTGACCTACGAGCAGTACTTC. This sequence joins TRBV6-1 and TRBJ2-7; 9 bases match TRBD1. The CDR3 runs 16 residues. The V segment lost 6 bases and the J segment 2 bases; nucleotides outside the gene matches: 11. Looked up from germline, CDR1 is MNHNS and CDR2 is SASEGT.

In this sample, this clonotype turned up many times. The chain employs TRBV12-3 or TRBV12-4 and TRBJ1-6; D remains ambiguous. The CDR3 is 14 amino acids. V dropped 1 base and J dropped 7 bases, with 8 bases sitting between them. The CDR3 coding sequence is TGTGCCAGCAGTTTAGTGGGGTACAATTCACCCCTCCACTTT. Its translation is CASSLVGYNSPLHF.

This clonotype was found a few times. This chain joins TRBV6-2 or TRBV6-3 and TRBJ1-5, with D possibly TRBD1 on 6 matching bases. Trimming removed 9 bases from V and 3 bases from J, with 15 bases in between. Germline CDR1 reads MNHEY; CDR2 reads SVGEGT. The CDR3 covers 14 residues. The CDR3 DNA sequence: TGTGCCAGTTCCCAACAGGGAGACAATCAGCCCCAGCATTTT. Its translation: CASSQQGDNQPQHF.

This clonotype was recorded many times. The CDR3 sequence is CSAYTSQETQYF. The CDR3 DNA reads TGCAGTGCCTATACTAGCCAAGAGACCCAGTACTTC. The chain has TRBV20-1 and TRBJ2-5; the D gene is possibly TRBD2 (5 bases). Looked up from germline, CDR1 is DFQATT and CDR2 is SNEGSKA (reference sequence). The ends were cut back, 6 bases at V and 1 base at J, with 9 bases in the middle. The CDR3 spans 12 residues.

This clonotype was seen only a few times. Given a much more abundant clone one base away, this may be a read error. This chain's CDR3 is CASSIGRSTEACF. As DNA, the CDR3 is TGTGCCAGTAGTATCGGGAGGAGCACTGAAGCTTGCTTT. The V gene is TRBV19, the J gene TRBJ1-1; D remains unclear. CDR3 length equals 13 residues. The germline V gene has CDR1 LNHDA and CDR2 SQIVND (reference sequence). Variable domain in full (rest from reference TRBV19 and TRBJ1-1): DGGITQSPKYLFRKEGQNVTLSCEQNLNHDAMYWYRQDPGQGLRLIYYSQIVNDFQKGDIAEGYSVSREKKESFPLTVTSAQKNPTAFYLCASSIGRSTEACFGQGTRLTVV.

This clonotype was counted many times. This chain uses TRBV29-1 with TRBJ1-1, with TRBD1 matching 7 bases. The CDR3 length is 14 residues. Germline CDR1 and CDR2: SQVTM and ANQGSEA. The junction had 12 bases not matched to a gene; V was cut back by 7 bases and J by 4 bases. DNA of the CDR3: TGCAGCGCTGTACCCAGGGGGGTCGGCACTGAAGCTTTCTTT. This translates into CSAVPRGVGTEAFF.

This clonotype was recorded many times. This chain uses TRBV2 with TRBJ2-7, with a tentative D call TRBD2 (6 bases). There are 14 residues in the CDR3. Germline V gene data show CDR1 as SNHLY and CDR2 as FYNNEI. Trimming removed 2 bases from V and 6 bases from J, with 14 bases in between. CDR3 DNA: TGTGCCAGCAGTGAATTGGAGGGGATCAGCGAGCAGTACTTC. Its protein is CASSELEGISEQYF.

This clonotype showed up many times. V is TRBV6-1 and J is TRBJ1-2; D is perhaps TRBD1 (6 bases). V lost 4 bases and J lost 3, with 12 bases in between. The CDR3 extends over 14 amino acids. The germline gives CDR1 MNHNS, CDR2 SASEGT. CDR3 coding DNA: TGTGCCAGCAGTGCCGGACAGAGGGACTATGGCTACACCTTC. Translated: CASSAGQRDYGYTF.

This clonotype has ten or more counts. This chain connects TRBV16 to TRBJ1-1, with a tentative D call TRBD1 (5 bases). Germline V CDR1 and CDR2: KGHSY, FQNENV. This CDR3 has 17 amino acids. The V end lost 7 bases, the J end lost 5 bases, and 26 bases lay between the germline ends. This CDR3 reads CASNHDPVRDWRTEAFF. CDR3 nucleotide sequence: TGTGCCAGCAACCACGACCCCGTAAGGGACTGGAGGACTGAAGCTTTCTTT.

This sequence joins TRBV5-1 and TRBJ2-7, with D uncertain. V gave up 0 bases and J gave up 5 bases, with 9 bases separating them. The germline V gene has CDR1 SGHRS and CDR2 YFSETQ. The CDR3 length is 13 residues. In DNA form, the CDR3 reads TGCGCCAGCAGCTTGGGCAGCACAGACGAGCAGTACTTC. Its translation: CASSLGSTDEQYF.

This chain uses TRBV7-8 with TRBJ2-2; D is uncertain. The CDR3 contains 14 residues. The germline gives CDR1 SGHVS, CDR2 FQNEAQ. Trimming left V 3 bases short and J 2 bases short, with 7 bases between. This CDR3 reads CASSFGVNTGELFF. The CDR3 DNA reads TGTGCCAGCAGCTTCGGAGTTAACACCGGGGAGCTGTTTTTT.

This clonotype occurred a few times. The genes are TRBV19 and TRBJ2-2, with TRBD1 matching 9 bases. Losses at the gene ends were 9 bases for V and 4 bases for J; bases not matched to a gene: 3. This CDR3 spans 13 amino acids. Germline values: CDR1 LNHDA, CDR2 SQIVND (reference sequence). The CDR3 DNA is TGTGCCAGCGAACAGGGGGCCACCGGGGAGCTGTTTTTT. Protein sequence: CASEQGATGELFF.

A few counts support this clonotype. The J gene is TRBJ2-5, the V gene TRBV30, with D possibly TRBD2 on 6 matching bases. This CDR3 is 13 amino acids long. V lost 3 bases and J 2 bases, leaving 10 bases between the germline ends. The V gene's germline CDR1 is GTSNPN and CDR2 SVGIG (reference sequence). The CDR3 loop reads CAWSAGSQETQYF. The CDR3 nucleotides are TGTGCCTGGAGCGCGGGGAGTCAAGAGACCCAGTACTTC.

V usage is TRBV12-3 or TRBV12-4 and J usage is TRBJ1-2; no firm D call. This CDR3 has 17 amino acids. Trimming removed 4 bases at V and 4 bases at J, with 22 bases between. CDR3 coding DNA: TGTGCCAGCAGTTGGCGGCCGATTACACGACGCTTCTATGGCTACACCTTC. Its protein product is CASSWRPITRRFYGYTF.

Many counts were recorded for this clonotype. The chain links TRBV30 to TRBJ1-6, with a possible D match to TRBD1 (5 bases). CDR1 is GTSNPN, CDR2 SVGIG, per germline (reference sequence). The CDR3 runs to 15 residues. The V end lost 0 bases, the J end lost 8 bases, and 14 bases lay between the germline ends. CDR3 in DNA: TGTGCCTGGAGTGTACGGTGGCAGGGATATTCACCCCTCCACTTT. Protein: CAWSVRWQGYSPLHF.

In its sample, this clonotype was seen many times. DNA for the CDR3: TGTGCCAGCAGTTTGATTGGACGGTACGAGCAGTACTTC. Amino acid sequence: CASSLIGRYEQYF. The chain is built from TRBV27 and TRBJ2-7; D not certain. This CDR3 contains 13 residues. Germline V lookup: CDR1 MNHEY, CDR2 SMNVEV (reference sequence). V was cut by 3 bases and J by 4 bases, with 10 bases left in between.

This clonotype was detected ten times or more. This chain connects TRBV5-1 to TRBJ2-7, with TRBD1 matching over 8 bases. V gave up 8 bases and J gave up 5 bases; unmatched junction bases: 15. CDR3 length: 15 residues. Germline values: CDR1 SGHRS, CDR2 YFSETQ. CDR3 in amino acids: CASRLLGQANDEQYF. Written as DNA, the CDR3 is TGCGCCAGTCGCCTTCTGGGACAGGCGAATGACGAGCAGTACTTC.

This clonotype showed up many times. One end of the junction fails to match germline, which may point to a read error. The genes are TRBV6-1 and TRBJ2-2, with 7 bases matching TRBD2. CDR1 MNHNS and CDR2 SASEGT come from the germline V gene. The length of the CDR3 is 15 residues. The CDR3 reads CASSAGLENTGELLF. The CDR3 DNA sequence: TGTGCCAGCAGTGCCGGACTAGAGAACACCGGGGAGCTGCTTTTT.

This clonotype was counted many times. This rearrangement joins TRBV6-1 to TRBJ2-2; TRBD1 matches 9 bases. Trimming cost V 8 bases and J 1 base; bases outside gene matches: 8. This CDR3 is built from 16 residues. The V gene's germline CDR1 is MNHNS and CDR2 SASEGT. CDR3 residues: CASGTGSVRNTGELFF. CDR3 sequence (DNA): TGTGCCAGCGGGACAGGGAGCGTAAGGAACACCGGGGAGCTGTTTTTT.

The chain has TRBV9 and TRBJ2-2; no reliable D call. Per germline, CDR1 SGDLS and CDR2 YYNGEE. The CDR3 sequence is 13 residues long. With 1 base removed from V and 5 bases from J, the gap between germline ends came to 6 bases. The CDR3 nucleotides are TGTGCCAGCAGCGTAAGACGAACCGGGGAGCTGTTTTTT. It yields the protein CASSVRRTGELFF.